This T cell receptor beta chain was sequenced during a study of blood T cells in healthy people across ages. Regarding the study as a whole: A roughly linear age-dependent decrease characterized TCR beta diversity per million T cells.

Through a sample-barcoded 5' primer and a J-beta primer mix, a second PCR was run for roughly 7 to 11 cycles. TCRdb processed the 5' RACE reads anew with MiXCR; each CDR3 protein has one entry. The sample has roughly 1.7 million distinct CDR3 sequences, roughly 32% seen once; the top ten hold 10% to 12%. Of note for this clonotype: Its antigen is currently unknown.

The length of the CDR3 is 18 residues. Germline CDR1 is MGHRA and CDR2 is YSYEKL. V was clipped by 0 bases and J by 5 bases, with 19 bases between them. Sequences were obtained from blood. The rearrangement uses TRBV4-1 and TRBJ2-2, with no clear D. This TCR was sampled from a woman aged 25 to 39 in good health. The CDR3: CASSQEGSKVLNTGELFF. The CDR3 nucleotides read TGCGCCAGCAGCCAAGAAGGCTCAAAGGTCCTTAATACCGGGGAGCTGTTTTTT.